The clone carrying this T cell receptor beta chain was observed once. Assay: immunoSEQ multiplex PCR; the TCRdb copy retains only in-frame clones and omits some. This sample yields about 38,000 clones, of which about 95% are seen a single time; 0.39% belongs to the top ten. Germline lookup yields CDR1 SEHNR and CDR2 FQNEAQ (reference sequence). This CDR3 comprises 15 residues. Between the trimmed V and J ends, which lost 3 bases and 5 bases, there was a span of 15 bases. This sample stems from a study of T cell changes during pregnancy in multiple sclerosis. J is TRBJ2-3 and V is TRBV7-9; maybe TRBD2 (7 bases). The source of this sequence is a female donor with multiple sclerosis, enrolled in a pregnancy study. The sequencing here drew on CD4+ T cells from peripheral blood mononuclear cells, taken in the second trimester of pregnancy. CDR3 nucleotide sequence: TGTGCCAGCAGCTTCTACGGGGGGCGGAAAGATACGCAGTATTTT. This encodes CASSFYGGRKDTQYF. Based on the CDR3 plus reference TRBV7-9 and TRBJ2-3, the full variable domain is DTGVSQNPRHKITKRGQNVTFRCDPISEHNRLYWYRQTLGQGPEFLTYFQNEAQLEKSRLLSDRFSAERPKGSFSTLEIQRTEQGDSAMYLCASSFYGGRKDTQYFGPGTRLTVL.